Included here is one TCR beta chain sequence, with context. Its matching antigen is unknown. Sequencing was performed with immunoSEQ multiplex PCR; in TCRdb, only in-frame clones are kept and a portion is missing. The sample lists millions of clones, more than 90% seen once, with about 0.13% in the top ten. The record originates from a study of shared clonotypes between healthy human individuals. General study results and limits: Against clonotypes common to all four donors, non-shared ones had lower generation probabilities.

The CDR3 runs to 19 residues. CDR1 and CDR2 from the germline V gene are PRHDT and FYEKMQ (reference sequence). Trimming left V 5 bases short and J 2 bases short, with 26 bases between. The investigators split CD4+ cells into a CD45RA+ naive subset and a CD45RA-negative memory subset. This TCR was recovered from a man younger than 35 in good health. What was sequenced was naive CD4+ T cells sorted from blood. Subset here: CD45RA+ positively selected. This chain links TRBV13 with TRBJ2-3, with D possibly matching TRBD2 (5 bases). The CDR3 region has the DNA TGTGCCAGCAGCCCCTTACTAGACCCCACGAACATCTACACAGATACGCAGTATTTT. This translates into CASSPLLDPTNIYTDTQYF.